Included here is one TCR beta chain sequence, with context. This sample is drawn from a study of cytomegalovirus exposure and HLA in healthy donors. V was cut by 3 bases and J by 5 bases, with 10 bases left in between. The CDR3 extends over 13 amino acids. Germline CDR1 MNHEY, CDR2 SMNVEV (reference sequence). In the PCR, 60 Vbeta and 13 Jbeta primers were used. Profiled with immunoSEQ multiplex PCR; TCRdb holds only in-frame clones, not every one. The sample lists 130,000 or so clones; about four fifths were seen once. The sample was PBMCs. This chain links TRBV27 with TRBJ1-1; D perhaps matches TRBD1 (5 bases). This clonotype originated in a young man in good health and CMV-seropositive. The CDR3: CASSFMGGTEAFF. The CDR3 region has the DNA TGTGCCAGCAGTTTCATGGGGGGGACTGAAGCTTTCTTT.